This T cell receptor (beta chain) comes out of a study of monozygotic twins with inflammatory bowel disease (dated by TCRdb to the late 2010s). Regarding the study in general: A total of roughly 28 monozygotic twin pairs were included in the full study, comprising nine German pairs (four IBD-concordant, five IBD-discordant) and 19 IBD-discordant Danish pairs. Within discordant pairs, disease-associated traits were sought mainly by comparing IBD patients with their genetically identical healthy co-twins. Each individual had, on average, about 151 000 unique TCRalpha sequences and 181 000 unique TCRbeta sequences available for analysis.

Preparation of the library involved 5' RACE. Preparation of each TCR library used around 3.5 ug of total RNA. For each sample, cDNA synthesis with SMARTScribe reverse transcriptase was split into eight separate reactions. During cDNA synthesis, template switching introduced unique molecular identifiers that contained a 6-nucleotide sample barcode. TCRalpha and TCRbeta cDNA was amplified by two nested PCRs of 16 and 9 cycles, with bead purification after each PCR. Before amplification, the cDNA was treated with uracil DNA-glycosylase and purified using the QIAquick PCR purification kit. The second PCR was the step at which Illumina TruSeq-compatible adapters and sample-specific barcodes were added. Library quality and concentration were checked on TapeStation and Qubit, and libraries were pooled at roughly 5 ng each. Pooled libraries were sequenced on an Illumina HiSeq2500 single-index Rapid Run with 2 x 100 bp reads and custom sequencing primers. The authors processed their data as follows. MiGEC version 1.2.6 was used for UMI-based consensus assembly to correct PCR and sequencing errors. MiXCR version 2.1.1 was used to carry out V(D)J alignment, clonotype assembly and CDR3 extraction. To normalise gene usage, clonotype sharing and MAIT/NKT TCR abundance, the top 1000, 10 000 and 20 000 clonotypes in each sample were analysed. After downsampling to 27 000 UMIs, diversity was calculated as the inverse Simpson index using the vegan R package. Paired Mann-Whitney U tests on discordant twin pairs were used, with Benjamini-Hochberg multiple-testing correction. Through TCRdb reprocessing, the reads give one entry per CDR3 protein sequence; DNA is omitted. In this record, the V and J calls reflect TCRdb's handling and not the investigators' own analysis. This sample's listing comprises approximately 150,000 distinct CDR3 sequences. 7.4% of the sample goes to the ten largest clones.

From each donor, an approximately 2.5 ml peripheral blood sample was drawn into PAXgene tubes and stored at -80 degrees C. Without any T cell sorting, total RNA was extracted from whole blood using the PAXgene blood miRNA kit on an automated QIAcube. Deep TCRalpha and TCRbeta repertoire profiling with unique molecular barcoding was performed on peripheral blood of monozygotic twin pairs concordant or discordant for inflammatory bowel disease. For every twin pair, smoking habits were documented, and each individual was categorised as a current, former or never smoker. In regard to this clonotype: Its recognized antigen is unknown.

CDR1 and CDR2, looked up from the germline V gene, are SGHTA and FQGNSA. The CDR3 sequence holds 13 residues, the cysteine and phenylalanine included. No DNA sequence was recorded. Broader findings and caveats from the paper: The analysis was unable to tell apart different T cell subtypes. A decrease in TCRbeta repertoire diversity, as measured by inverse Simpson index, was observed in IBD patients compared with their healthy co-twins. Because patients received different immunosuppressive treatments, the repertoires may have picked up extra background noise and variability between individuals. Compared with healthy twins, IBD patients shared fewer clonotypes with other individuals, and the difference was most pronounced in patients with signs of disease activity. Repertoire similarity did not differ between concordant and discordant twins, possibly due to limited statistical power. No single strong signal or clonotype linked to IBD turned up in the results, so the idea that one exists was not supported.

This sequence originates from a human donor with ulcerative colitis or Crohn's disease, or a healthy co-twin of an affected twin (not recorded which). Rearrangement joined TRBV7-2 to TRBJ2-1; the TCRdb call, TRBD2, lacks DNA for checking. The sequenced sample was blood. The CDR3 has the sequence CASSGGTYNEQFF. The entire variable domain, with the stretches around the CDR3 drawn from the reference TRBV7-2 and TRBJ2-1 proteins, is GAGVSQSPSNKVTEKGKDVELRCDPISGHTALYWYRQSLGQGLEFLIYFQGNSAPDKSGLPSDRFSAERTGGSVSTLTIQRTQQEDSAVYLCASSGGTYNEQFFGPGTRLTVL.